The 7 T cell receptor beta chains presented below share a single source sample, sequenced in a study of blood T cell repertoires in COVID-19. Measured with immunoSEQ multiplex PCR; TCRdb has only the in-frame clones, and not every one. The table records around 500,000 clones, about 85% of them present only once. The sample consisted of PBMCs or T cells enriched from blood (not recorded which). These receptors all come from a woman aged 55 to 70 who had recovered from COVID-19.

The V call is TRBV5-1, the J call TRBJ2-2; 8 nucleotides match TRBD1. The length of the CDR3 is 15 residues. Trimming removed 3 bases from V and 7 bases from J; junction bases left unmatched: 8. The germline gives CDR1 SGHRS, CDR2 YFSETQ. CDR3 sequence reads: CASSSPRTGYGELFF. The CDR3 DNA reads TGCGCCAGCAGCTCCCCCCGGACAGGGTACGGGGAGCTGTTTTTT.

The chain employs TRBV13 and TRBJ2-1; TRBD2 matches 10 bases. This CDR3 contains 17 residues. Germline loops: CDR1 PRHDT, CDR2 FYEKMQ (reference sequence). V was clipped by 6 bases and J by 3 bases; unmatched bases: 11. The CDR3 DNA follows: TGTGCCAGCAGTCGAGCCCATAGCGGGGGGAACTACAATGAGCAGTTCTTC. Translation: CASSRAHSGGNYNEQFF.

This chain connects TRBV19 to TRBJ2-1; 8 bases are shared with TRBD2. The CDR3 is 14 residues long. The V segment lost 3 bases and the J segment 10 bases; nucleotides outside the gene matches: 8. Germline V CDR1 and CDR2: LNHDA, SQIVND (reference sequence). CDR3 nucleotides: TGTGCCAGTAGTATCCCCGGGGGGGCCCGAGAGCAGTTCTTC. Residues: CASSIPGGAREQFF.

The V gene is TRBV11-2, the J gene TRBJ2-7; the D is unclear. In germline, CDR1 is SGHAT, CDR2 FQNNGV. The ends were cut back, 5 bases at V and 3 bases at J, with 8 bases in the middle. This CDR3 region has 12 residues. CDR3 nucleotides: TGTGCCAGCAGCCAAATTTTCTACGAGCAGTACGTC. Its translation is CASSQIFYEQYV.

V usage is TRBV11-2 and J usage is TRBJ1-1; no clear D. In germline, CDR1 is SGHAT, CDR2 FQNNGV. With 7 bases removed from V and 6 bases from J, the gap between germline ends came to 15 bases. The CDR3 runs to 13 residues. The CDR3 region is CASKTREAAEAFF. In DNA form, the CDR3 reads TGTGCCAGCAAAACACGGGAGGCCGCTGAAGCTTTCTTT.

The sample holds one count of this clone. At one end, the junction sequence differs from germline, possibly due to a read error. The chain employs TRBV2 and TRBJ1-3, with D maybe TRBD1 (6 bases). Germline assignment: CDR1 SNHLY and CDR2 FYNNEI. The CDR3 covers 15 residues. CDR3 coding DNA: TGTGCCAGCAGTGAACGGGGGGCCTCTGGAAGCACCATATATTTT. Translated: CASSERGASGSTIYF.

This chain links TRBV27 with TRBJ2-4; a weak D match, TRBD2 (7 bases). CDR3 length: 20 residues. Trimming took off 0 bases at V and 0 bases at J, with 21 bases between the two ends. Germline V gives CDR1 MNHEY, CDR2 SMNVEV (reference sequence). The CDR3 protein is CASSLSSPQGGGGAKNIQYF. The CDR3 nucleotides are TGTGCCAGCAGTTTATCGTCGCCGCAGGGAGGGGGGGGAGCCAAAAACATTCAGTACTTC.